The entry below gives a single TCR beta chain sequence along with its context. The sample belongs to a study of beta chain features in type 1 diabetes. Looking at the study overall: In all, some 100,000,000 sorted cells from all samples were analyzed.

The authors reverse transcribed all of the isolated RNA, so sequencing captured expressed TCRB transcripts. The data were produced by immunoSEQ multiplex PCR, yet TCRdb's version contains in-frame clones alone and is incomplete. The sample has over 100,000 clones, approximately 37% seen once. The V segment lost 4 bases and the J segment 9 bases; nucleotides outside the gene matches: 6. CDR3 length: 15 amino acids. Germline lookup yields CDR1 SGHRS and CDR2 YFSETQ. Markers CD45RO/CCR7/CD25/CD127/CD95/CD27 served to sort CD4+ naive, central memory, regulatory and stem cell-like memory cells. The TCR was taken from a woman aged 18-35 years in good health. Sequences were obtained from stem cell memory CD4+ T cells from blood. The chain links TRBV5-1 to TRBJ2-1, with 14 bases lining up with TRBD2. Here the CDR3 reads CASSRLAGGEGEQFF. CDR3 coding DNA: TGCGCCAGCAGCCGACTAGCGGGAGGGGAGGGTGAGCAGTTCTTC.